This T cell receptor beta chain was captured in a study of vaccination and CD4 T cells after COVID-19. Treatment reported: roughly 10-day PBMC culture with coronavirus spike peptide pools or control peptides (ViraFEST assay). Trimming removed 1 base at V and 0 bases at J, with 14 bases between. This CDR3 has 17 amino acids. In germline, CDR1 is MGHRA, CDR2 YSYEKL. A remark on this clonotype: The antigen remains unidentified.

The Oncomine TCR Beta short-read assay was applied to DNA of cultured CD4+ T cells. Each CDR3 protein gets one entry after TCRdb re-called the PCR reads with MiXCR. This table holds some 14,000 distinct CDR3 sequences, under 85% found once. This receptor was taken from a human donor who had recovered from COVID-19. Sample: CD4+ T cells from blood, cultured in vitro. The chain links TRBV4-1 to TRBJ2-3; the D gene is possibly TRBD2 (7 bases). The CDR3 is CASSQVGRGLSTDTQYF. CDR3 nucleotides: TGCGCCAGCAGCCAAGTTGGGCGGGGGCTCAGCACAGATACGCAGTATTTT.